Here is one T cell receptor (beta chain) with its context. There are many counts of this clonotype. No antigen is known for it. Per-base quality was not reported, and no clone a single base away is much larger than it. The data derive from a study of neurological immune-mediated disorders (dated by TCRdb to 2018 to 2020). For the wider study: The study compared peripheral blood TCR-beta repertoires of HTLV-I-associated myelopathy (HAM/TSP) patients, multiple sclerosis patients and healthy controls using UMI-based sequencing. Of the 68 subjects in the cohort, around 15 were HAM/TSP patients, roughly 34 were multiple sclerosis patients, and some 20 were healthy controls. Alongside PBMC samples, the set of 80 to 130 TCR-beta libraries contained longitudinal samples, technical triplicates, and paired CD4+ and CD8+ T-cell subsets that had been sorted. What the research found in general, with its limitations: Across subjects, expanded clones never shared an identical CDR3 amino acid sequence, which suggests that the TCR-beta repertoires in every group were private. The highest TCR clonal expansion was observed in HAM/TSP patients, whereas the lowest was observed in MS patients, even when compared with healthy controls.

The germline V gene yields KGHDR for CDR1 and SFDVKD for CDR2. V drops 9 bases and J drops 6 bases, leaving 7 bases in between. The CDR3 has 11 amino acids, counting the end cysteine and phenylalanine. Only the CDR3 portion is preserved as DNA: 33 bases, with reading frame beginning at the first base. Healthy controls were blood bank volunteers in Maryland, USA. For unsorted PBMC libraries, 2 million PBMCs were used after storage in RNAlater at -80 degrees C until RNA extraction. Peripheral blood was subjected to Ficoll-Hypaque density gradient centrifugation to isolate PBMCs, which were then cryopreserved in liquid nitrogen. cDNA was synthesized by template-switch 5'RACE using a primer with a 10-nucleotide random unique molecular identifier that tagged each TCR transcript. Over 160 million TCR-beta sequences, covering 15-18 subjects, were produced in each sequencing run. Total RNA was extracted with the RNeasy kit. TCR-beta VDJ regions were amplified with primers for the TCR constant region and the 5'RACE anchor, using the KAPA Real-time Library Amplification kit. Sample indexes and Illumina adaptors were added in a first PCR, and a second PCR then increased library yield. The roughly 650 bp TCR product was size-selected on a 2% E-gel SizeSelection system after Ampure bead purification. Before pooling, library quality was assessed on a Bioanalyzer, concentration was determined with Qubit, and library quantification was performed with the Kapa Library Quantification kit. Libraries were sequenced paired-end 2 x 150 bp on an Illumina HiSeq 2500. To increase sequence diversity, about 23-30% phiX was spiked into each library pool. The paper's processing steps were these. The quality-filtered reads were processed with the UMI-based MiGEC pipeline, whose error correction step removed more than 80% of the raw TCR sequences. VDJ genes were aligned to IMGT germline references, and each clonotype was defined by a unique CDR3 amino acid sequence together with V-J genes. Clonal expansion, Shannon diversity and CDR3 relatedness were evaluated with VDJtools (CalcPairwiseDistances, ClusterSamples), while phylogenetic trees were built in CLCbio workbench. Clones with at least 8 unique UMIs were defined as expanded, with this threshold being based on coefficient-of-variation modelling across technical triplicates. The public sequencing data were trimmed at Q25 with fastp and processed into clonotypes with MiXCR by TCRdb, which kept only in-frame beta chains. Rows are combined by CDR3 protein, so each entry shows the most common genes and DNA. The V and J calls follow TCRdb's processing rather than the paper's. Across this sample there are 27,000 or so distinct CDR3 sequences, with roughly 15% seen only once. The top ten clonotypes cover roughly a quarter of the sample.

This sequence uses TRBV24-1 and TRBJ2-2; TRBD2 could be the D gene, as 6 bases match. The source is a man between 65 and 85 years old in good health. The sequenced sample consisted of PBMCs. The DNA sequence reads TGTGCCACCGCGGGGTCCGGGGAGCTGTTTTTT. Protein translation: CATAGSGELFF.